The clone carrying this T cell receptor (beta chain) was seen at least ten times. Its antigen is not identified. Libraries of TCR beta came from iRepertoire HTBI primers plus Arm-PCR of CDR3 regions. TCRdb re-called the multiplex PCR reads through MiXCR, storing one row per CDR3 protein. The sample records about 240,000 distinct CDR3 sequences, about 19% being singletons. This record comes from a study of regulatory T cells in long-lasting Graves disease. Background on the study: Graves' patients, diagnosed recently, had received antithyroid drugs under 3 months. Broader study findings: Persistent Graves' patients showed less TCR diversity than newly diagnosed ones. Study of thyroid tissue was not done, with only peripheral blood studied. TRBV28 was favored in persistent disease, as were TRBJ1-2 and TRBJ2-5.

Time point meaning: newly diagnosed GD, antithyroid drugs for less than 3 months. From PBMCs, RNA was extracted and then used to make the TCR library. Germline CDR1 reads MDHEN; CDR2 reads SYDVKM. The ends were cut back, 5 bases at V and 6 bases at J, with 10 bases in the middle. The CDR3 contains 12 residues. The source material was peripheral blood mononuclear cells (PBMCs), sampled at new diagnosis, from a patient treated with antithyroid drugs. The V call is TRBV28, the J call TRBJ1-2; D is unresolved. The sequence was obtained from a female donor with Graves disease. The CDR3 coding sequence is TGTGCCAGCAGTCTCCGTAGGGATGGCTACACCTTC. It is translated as CASSLRRDGYTF.